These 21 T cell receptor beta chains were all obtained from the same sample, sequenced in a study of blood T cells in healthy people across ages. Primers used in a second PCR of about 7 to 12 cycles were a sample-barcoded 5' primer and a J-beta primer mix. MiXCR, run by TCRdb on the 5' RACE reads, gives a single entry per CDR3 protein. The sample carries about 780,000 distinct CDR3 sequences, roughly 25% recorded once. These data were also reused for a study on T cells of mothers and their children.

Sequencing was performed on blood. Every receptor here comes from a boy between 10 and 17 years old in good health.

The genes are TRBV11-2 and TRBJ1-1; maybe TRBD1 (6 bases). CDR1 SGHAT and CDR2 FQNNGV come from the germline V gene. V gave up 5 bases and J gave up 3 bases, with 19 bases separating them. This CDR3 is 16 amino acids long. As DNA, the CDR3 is TGTGCCAGCAGCGCCTTAGGGGGGGCAGGGTACACTGAAGCTTTCTTT. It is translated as CASSALGGAGYTEAFF.

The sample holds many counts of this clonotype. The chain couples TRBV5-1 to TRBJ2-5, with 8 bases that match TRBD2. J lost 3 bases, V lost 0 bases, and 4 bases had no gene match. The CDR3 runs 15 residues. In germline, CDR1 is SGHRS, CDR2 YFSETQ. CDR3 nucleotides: TGCGCCAGCAGCTTGGCCCCGGGGGGGGAAGAGACCCAGTACTTC. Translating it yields CASSLAPGGEETQYF.

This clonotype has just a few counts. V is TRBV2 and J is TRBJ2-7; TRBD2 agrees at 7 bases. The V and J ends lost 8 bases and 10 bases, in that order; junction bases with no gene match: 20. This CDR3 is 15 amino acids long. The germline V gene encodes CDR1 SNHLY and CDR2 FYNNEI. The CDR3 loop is CASVILSGAKDTQYF. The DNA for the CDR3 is TGTGCCAGCGTTATTCTAAGCGGGGCAAAAGATACCCAGTACTTC.

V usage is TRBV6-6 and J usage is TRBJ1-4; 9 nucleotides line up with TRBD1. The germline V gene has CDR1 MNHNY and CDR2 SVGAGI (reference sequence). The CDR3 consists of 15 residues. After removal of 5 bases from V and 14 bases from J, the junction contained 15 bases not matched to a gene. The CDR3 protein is CASSTIGGTGLELFF. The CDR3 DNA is TGTGCCAGCAGTACAATCGGGGGGACAGGGCTTGAGCTGTTTTTT.

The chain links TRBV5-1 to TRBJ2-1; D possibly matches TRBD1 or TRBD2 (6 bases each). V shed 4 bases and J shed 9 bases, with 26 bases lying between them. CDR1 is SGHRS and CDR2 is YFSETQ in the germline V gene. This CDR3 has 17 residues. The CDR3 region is CASSRGLVRGGGSEQFF. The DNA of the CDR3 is TGCGCCAGCAGCCGCGGGCTTGTGCGGGGTGGGGGCAGTGAGCAGTTCTTC. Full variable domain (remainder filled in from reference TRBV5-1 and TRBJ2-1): KAGVTQTPRYLIKTRGQQVTLSCSPISGHRSVSWYQQTPGQGLQFLFEYFSETQRNKGNFPGRFSGRQFSNSRSEMNVSTLELGDSALYLCASSRGLVRGGGSEQFFGPGTRLTVL.

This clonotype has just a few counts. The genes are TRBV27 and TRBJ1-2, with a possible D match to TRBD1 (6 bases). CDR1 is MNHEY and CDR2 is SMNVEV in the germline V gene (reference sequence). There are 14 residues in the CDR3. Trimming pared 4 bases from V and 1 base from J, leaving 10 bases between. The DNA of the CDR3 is TGTGCCAGCAGTTCGGACAGTAATAACTATGGCTACACCTTC. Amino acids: CASSSDSNNYGYTF.

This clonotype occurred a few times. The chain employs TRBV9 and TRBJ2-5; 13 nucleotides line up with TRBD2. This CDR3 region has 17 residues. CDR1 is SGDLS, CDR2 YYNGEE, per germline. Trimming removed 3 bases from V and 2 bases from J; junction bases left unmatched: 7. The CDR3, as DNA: TGTGCCAGCAGCGGATCGACTAGCGGGGGGTCGCAAGAGACCCAGTACTTC. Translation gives CASSGSTSGGSQETQYF. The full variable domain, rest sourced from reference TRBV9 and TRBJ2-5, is DSGVTQTPKHLITATGQRVTLRCSPRSGDLSVYWYQQSLDQGLQFLIQYYNGEERAKGNILERFSAQQFPDLHSELNLSSLELGDSALYFCASSGSTSGGSQETQYFGPGTRLLVL.

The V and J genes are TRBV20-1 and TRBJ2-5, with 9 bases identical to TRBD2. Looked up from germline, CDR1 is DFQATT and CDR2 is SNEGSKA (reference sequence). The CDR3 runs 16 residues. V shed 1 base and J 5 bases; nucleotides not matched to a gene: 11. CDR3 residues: CSARAIFAGGLETQYF. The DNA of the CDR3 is TGCAGTGCTAGAGCGATCTTTGCGGGGGGGCTGGAGACCCAGTACTTC.

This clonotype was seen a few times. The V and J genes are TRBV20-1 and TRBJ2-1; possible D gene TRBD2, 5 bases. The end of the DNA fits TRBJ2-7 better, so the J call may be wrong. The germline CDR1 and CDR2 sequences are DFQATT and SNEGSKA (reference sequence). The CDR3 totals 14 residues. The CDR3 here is CSARDVTGYSEQYF. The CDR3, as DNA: TGCAGTGCTAGAGATGTCACGGGGTATTCCGAGCAGTACTTC.

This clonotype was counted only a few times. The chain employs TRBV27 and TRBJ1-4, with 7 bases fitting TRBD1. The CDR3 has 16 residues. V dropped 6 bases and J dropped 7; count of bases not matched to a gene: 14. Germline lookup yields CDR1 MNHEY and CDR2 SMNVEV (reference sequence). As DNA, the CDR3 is TGTGCCAGCAGCTTGGGACTCACAGGGGTAGCTGAAAAACTGTTTTTT. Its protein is CASSLGLTGVAEKLFF.

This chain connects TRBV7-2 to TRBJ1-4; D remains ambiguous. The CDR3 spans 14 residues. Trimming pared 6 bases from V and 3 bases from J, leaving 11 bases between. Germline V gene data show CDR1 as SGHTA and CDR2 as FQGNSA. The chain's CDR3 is CASSLRESNEKLFF. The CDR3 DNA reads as TGTGCCAGCAGTTTGCGGGAGTCTAATGAAAAACTGTTTTTT.

CDR3 protein: CATSDPSGGGFTGELFF. DNA of the CDR3: TGTGCCACCAGTGACCCCTCCGGGGGCGGCTTCACCGGGGAGCTGTTTTTT. J is TRBJ2-2 and V is TRBV24-1; D tentatively reads TRBD1 or TRBD2 (6 bases each). V was shortened by 4 bases and J by 4 bases, with 18 bases between the two germline ends. The CDR3 runs 17 residues. The germline V gene encodes CDR1 KGHDR and CDR2 SFDVKD.

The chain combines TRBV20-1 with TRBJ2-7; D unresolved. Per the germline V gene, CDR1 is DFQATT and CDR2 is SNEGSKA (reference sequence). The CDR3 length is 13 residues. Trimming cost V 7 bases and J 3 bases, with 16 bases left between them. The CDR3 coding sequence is TGCAGTGTTAATGCAGGTAGAGACTACGAGCAGTACTTC. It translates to CSVNAGRDYEQYF.

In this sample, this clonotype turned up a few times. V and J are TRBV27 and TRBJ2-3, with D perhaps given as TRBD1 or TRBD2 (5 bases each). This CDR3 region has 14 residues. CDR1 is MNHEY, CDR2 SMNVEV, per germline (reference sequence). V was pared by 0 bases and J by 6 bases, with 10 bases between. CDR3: CASSLSRQRDTQYF. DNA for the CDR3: TGTGCCAGCAGTTTATCCAGACAGCGGGATACGCAGTATTTT.

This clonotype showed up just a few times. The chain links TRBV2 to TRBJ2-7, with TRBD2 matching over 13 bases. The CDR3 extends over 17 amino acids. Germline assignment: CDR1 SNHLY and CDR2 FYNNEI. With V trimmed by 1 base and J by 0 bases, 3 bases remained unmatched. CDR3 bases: TGTGCCAGCAGTGAAGAGGGACTAGCGGGGTCCTCCTACGAGCAGTACTTC. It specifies CASSEEGLAGSSYEQYF. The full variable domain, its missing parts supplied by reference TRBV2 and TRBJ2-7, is EPEVTQTPSHQVTQMGQEVILRCVPISNHLYFYWYRQILGQKVEFLVSFYNNEISEKSEIFDDQFSVERPDGSNFTLKIRSTKLEDSAMYFCASSEEGLAGSSYEQYFGPGTRLTVT.

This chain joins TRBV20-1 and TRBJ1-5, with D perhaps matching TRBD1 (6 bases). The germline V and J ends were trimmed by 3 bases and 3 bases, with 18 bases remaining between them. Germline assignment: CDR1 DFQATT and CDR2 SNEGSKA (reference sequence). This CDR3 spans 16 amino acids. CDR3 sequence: CSASRGPPLINQPQHF. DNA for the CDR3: TGCAGTGCTAGCCGGGGGCCTCCTCTTATCAATCAGCCCCAGCATTTT.

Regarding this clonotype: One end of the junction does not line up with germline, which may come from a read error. The CDR3 DNA follows: TGTGCCAGCGGCGGGACAGGGGGTTTAAATGAGCCGTTCTTC. This translates into CASGGTGGLNEPFF. The chain uses TRBV28 and TRBJ2-5, with 11 positions matching TRBD1. The CDR3 totals 14 residues. Germline V gene data show CDR1 as MDHEN and CDR2 as SYDVKM.

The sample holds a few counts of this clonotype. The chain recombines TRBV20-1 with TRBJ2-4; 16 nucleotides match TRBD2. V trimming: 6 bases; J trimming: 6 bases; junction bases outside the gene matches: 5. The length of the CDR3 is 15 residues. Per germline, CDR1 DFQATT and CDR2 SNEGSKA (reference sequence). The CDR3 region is CSATGTSGGGNIQYF. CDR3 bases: TGCAGTGCCACCGGGACTAGCGGGGGGGGAAACATTCAGTACTTC.

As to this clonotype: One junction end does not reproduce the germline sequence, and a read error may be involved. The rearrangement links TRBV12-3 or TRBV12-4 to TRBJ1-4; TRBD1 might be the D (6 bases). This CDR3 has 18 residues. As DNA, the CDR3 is TGTGCCAGCAGTCCCCCTGTGGGGGGGCTCCCAACTAATGAAAAACTGCTTTTT. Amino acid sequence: CASSPPVGGLPTNEKLLF.

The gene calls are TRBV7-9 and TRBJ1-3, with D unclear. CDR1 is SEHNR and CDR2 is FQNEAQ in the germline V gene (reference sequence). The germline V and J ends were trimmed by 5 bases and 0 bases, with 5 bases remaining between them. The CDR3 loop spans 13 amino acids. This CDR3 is CASSAISGNTIYF. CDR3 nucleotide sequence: TGTGCCAGCAGCGCCATCTCTGGAAACACCATATATTTT.

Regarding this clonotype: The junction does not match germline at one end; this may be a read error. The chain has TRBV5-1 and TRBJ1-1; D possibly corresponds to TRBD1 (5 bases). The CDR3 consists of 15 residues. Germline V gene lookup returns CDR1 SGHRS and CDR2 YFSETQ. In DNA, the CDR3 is TGCGCCAACAGCGTGGAGGGACGGAAGAACACTGAAGCTTTCTTT. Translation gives CANSVEGRKNTEAFF.